The 6 T cell receptor beta chains below all came from one sample that was sequenced in a study of glioma-infiltrating T cells. TCR alpha and beta CDR3 regions were amplified from RNA using iRepertoire nested multiplex PCR. MiXCR was run by TCRdb on the multiplex PCR reads, yielding one entry per CDR3 protein. The repertoire holds fewer than 250,000 distinct CDR3 sequences, with 32% as singletons. The sample consisted of glioma tissue, nonneoplastic brain tissue, or PBMCs (not recorded which). All receptors come from a human donor with low-grade glioma or glioblastoma, undergoing nonglioma brain surgery, or in good health (not recorded which).

The table lists this clonotype with many counts. The chain carries TRBV15 and TRBJ1-2; D is ambiguous. The CDR3 sequence is 14 residues long. V lost 6 bases and J 6 bases, leaving 17 bases between the germline ends. Germline V gene lookup returns CDR1 LNHNV and CDR2 YYDKDF (reference sequence). The CDR3 sequence: CATSTAYGWDGYTF. In DNA form, the CDR3 reads TGTGCCACCAGTACCGCCTACGGCTGGGATGGCTACACCTTC.

The J gene is TRBJ2-5, the V gene TRBV24-1; D might be TRBD2 (6 bases). The germline gives CDR1 KGHDR, CDR2 SFDVKD. V dropped 6 bases and J dropped 7 bases, with 14 bases sitting between them. This CDR3 is 13 amino acids long. CDR3 in amino acids: CATSPGGTGTQYF. The CDR3 DNA reads as TGTGCCACCAGTCCCGGCGGGACTGGGACCCAGTACTTC.

This clonotype was counted many times. The V and J genes are TRBV5-1 and TRBJ1-1; D gene unclear. Germline V gives CDR1 SGHRS, CDR2 YFSETQ. The CDR3 runs 15 residues. With 0 bases removed from V and 1 base from J, the gap between germline ends came to 10 bases. In nucleotides, the CDR3 is TGCGCCAGCAGCTTGGTTGGATCACAGAACACTGAAGCTTTCTTT. Amino acids: CASSLVGSQNTEAFF.

The V gene is TRBV10-3, the J gene TRBJ1-4; TRBD1 aligns across 9 bases. Germline lookup yields CDR1 ENHRY and CDR2 SYGVKD. This CDR3 comprises 13 residues. After removal of 8 bases from V and 3 bases from J, the junction contained 1 base not matched to a gene. CDR3 loop: CAIRTGANEKLFF. Written as DNA, the CDR3 is TGTGCCATCCGGACAGGGGCTAATGAAAAACTGTTTTTT.

This chain connects TRBV5-8 to TRBJ1-2; TRBD1 matches 8 bases. CDR1 SGHTS and CDR2 YDEGEE come from the germline V gene. J gave up 4 bases and V 5 bases, and 16 bases lay outside the gene matches. The CDR3 covers 17 residues. The CDR3 region has the DNA TGTGCCAGCAGGCTACTGGGGACAGGAAATTATTTCTATGGCTACACCTTC. This sequence encodes CASRLLGTGNYFYGYTF. Supplemented by reference TRBV5-8 and TRBJ1-2, the full variable domain reads EAGVTQSPTHLIKTRGQQATLRCSPISGHTSVYWYQQALGLGLQFLLWYDEGEERNRGNFPPRFSGRQFPNYSSELNVNALELEDSALYLCASRLLGTGNYFYGYTFGSGTRLTVV.

At least ten counts were recorded for this clonotype. The chain has TRBV28 and TRBJ2-3; 8 bases agree with TRBD2. Germline V gene data show CDR1 as MDHEN and CDR2 as SYDVKM. The CDR3 contains 16 residues. V was clipped by 7 bases and J by 3 bases; unmatched bases: 12. Here the CDR3 reads CASTYQAGGGTDTQYF. CDR3 DNA sequence: TGTGCCAGCACCTACCAGGCGGGGGGCGGGACAGATACGCAGTATTTT.